This entry features one T cell receptor (beta chain) sequence. TCR beta rearrangements were amplified from peripheral blood genomic DNA. Rearranged V-D-J TRB sequences were amplified with a mixed TRB-A/B primer pool. Each CDR3 protein gets one entry after TCRdb re-called the multiplex PCR reads with MiXCR. The table records about 9,800 distinct CDR3 sequences, 37% of them present only once. These data originate in a study of T cell repertoires in aging, cancer and after chemotherapy. The CDR3 sequence is 17 residues long. Germline V gene sequence: CDR1 MNHEY, CDR2 SVGEGT. V lost 2 bases, J lost 7 bases, and 22 bases lay in between.

This TCR derives from a human donor in good health. V is TRBV6-2 or TRBV6-3 and J is TRBJ2-3, with D perhaps given as TRBD1 or TRBD2 (5 bases each). Input material: blood. The CDR3 spells CASSYHPAGTGSYTQYF. As DNA, the CDR3 is TGTGCCAGCAGTTACCACCCTGCCGGGACCGGGTCATATACGCAGTATTTT.